The present entry profiles one T cell receptor (beta chain) with its context. The length of the CDR3 is 12 residues. In germline, CDR1 is SGHVS, CDR2 FNYEAQ. The ends were cut back, 2 bases at V and 8 bases at J, with 6 bases in the middle. The data belong to a study of early T cells in non-severe SARS-CoV-2 infection. TCRdb reanalysed the 5' RACE reads using MiXCR and keeps one entry per CDR3 protein. The repertoire holds tens of thousands of distinct CDR3 sequences, around 13% seen once, with around 5% in the top ten. The rearrangement joins TRBV7-6 to TRBJ2-2; no clear D gene. The origin of this receptor is an adult who was a healthcare worker with PCR-confirmed SARS-CoV-2 infection or an uninfected control (not recorded which). Source material: whole blood. CDR3 protein: CASSLIQGELFF. The CDR3 bases are TGTGCCAGCAGCTTAATTCAGGGGGAGCTGTTTTTT.